This T cell receptor (beta chain) was recorded in a study of CD8 T cells in Susac syndrome. Findings and limits, study-wide: The study recognized that its TCR sequencing and HLA analysis covered a relatively small number of individuals.

Looked up from germline, CDR1 is SQVTM and CDR2 is ANQGSEA. Trimming shortened V by 7 bases and J by 2 bases, and 11 bases separated the two germline ends. CDR3 size: 12 residues. After extraction with the RNeasy kit, about 0.45 to 1 ug of the RNA was reverse transcribed using random hexamers. An immunoSEQ multiplex PCR amplified TCR beta CDR3 over 54 Vbeta and 13 Jbeta. In TCRdb, the immunoSEQ multiplex PCR reads were re-called with MiXCR into one record per CDR3 protein. In the table there are approximately 220,000 distinct CDR3 sequences, roughly 90% of which are singletons. Note on this clonotype: The antigen remains unidentified.

The chain uses TRBV29-1 and TRBJ1-1, with D perhaps matching TRBD1 (6 bases). This clonotype was sampled from a human donor with multiple sclerosis. The sample comprised CD8+ T cells from PBMCs. Written as DNA, the CDR3 is TGCAGCGGAGGACAGAGAAACACTGAAGCTTTCTTT. Translation: CSGGQRNTEAFF. Looking up the rest from reference TRBV29-1 and TRBJ1-1 gives the full variable domain: SAVISQKPSRDICQRGTSLTIQCQVDSQVTMMFWYRQQPGQSLTLIATANQGSEATYESGFVIDKFPISRPNLTFSTLTVSNMSPEDSSIYLCSGGQRNTEAFFGQGTRLTVV.